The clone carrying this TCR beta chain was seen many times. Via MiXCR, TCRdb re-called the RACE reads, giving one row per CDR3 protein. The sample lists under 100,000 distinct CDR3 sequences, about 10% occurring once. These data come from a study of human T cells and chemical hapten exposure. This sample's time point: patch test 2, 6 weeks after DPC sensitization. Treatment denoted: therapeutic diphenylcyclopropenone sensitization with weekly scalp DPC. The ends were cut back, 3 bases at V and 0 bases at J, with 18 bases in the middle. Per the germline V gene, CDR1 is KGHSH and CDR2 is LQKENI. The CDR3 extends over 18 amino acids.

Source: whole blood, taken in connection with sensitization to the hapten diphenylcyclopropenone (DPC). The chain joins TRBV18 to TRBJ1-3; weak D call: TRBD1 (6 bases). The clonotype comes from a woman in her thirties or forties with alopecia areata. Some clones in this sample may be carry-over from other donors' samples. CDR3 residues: CASSPIQTGPDSGNTIYF. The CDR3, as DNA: TGTGCCAGCTCACCGATTCAAACAGGGCCCGACTCTGGAAACACCATATATTTT.